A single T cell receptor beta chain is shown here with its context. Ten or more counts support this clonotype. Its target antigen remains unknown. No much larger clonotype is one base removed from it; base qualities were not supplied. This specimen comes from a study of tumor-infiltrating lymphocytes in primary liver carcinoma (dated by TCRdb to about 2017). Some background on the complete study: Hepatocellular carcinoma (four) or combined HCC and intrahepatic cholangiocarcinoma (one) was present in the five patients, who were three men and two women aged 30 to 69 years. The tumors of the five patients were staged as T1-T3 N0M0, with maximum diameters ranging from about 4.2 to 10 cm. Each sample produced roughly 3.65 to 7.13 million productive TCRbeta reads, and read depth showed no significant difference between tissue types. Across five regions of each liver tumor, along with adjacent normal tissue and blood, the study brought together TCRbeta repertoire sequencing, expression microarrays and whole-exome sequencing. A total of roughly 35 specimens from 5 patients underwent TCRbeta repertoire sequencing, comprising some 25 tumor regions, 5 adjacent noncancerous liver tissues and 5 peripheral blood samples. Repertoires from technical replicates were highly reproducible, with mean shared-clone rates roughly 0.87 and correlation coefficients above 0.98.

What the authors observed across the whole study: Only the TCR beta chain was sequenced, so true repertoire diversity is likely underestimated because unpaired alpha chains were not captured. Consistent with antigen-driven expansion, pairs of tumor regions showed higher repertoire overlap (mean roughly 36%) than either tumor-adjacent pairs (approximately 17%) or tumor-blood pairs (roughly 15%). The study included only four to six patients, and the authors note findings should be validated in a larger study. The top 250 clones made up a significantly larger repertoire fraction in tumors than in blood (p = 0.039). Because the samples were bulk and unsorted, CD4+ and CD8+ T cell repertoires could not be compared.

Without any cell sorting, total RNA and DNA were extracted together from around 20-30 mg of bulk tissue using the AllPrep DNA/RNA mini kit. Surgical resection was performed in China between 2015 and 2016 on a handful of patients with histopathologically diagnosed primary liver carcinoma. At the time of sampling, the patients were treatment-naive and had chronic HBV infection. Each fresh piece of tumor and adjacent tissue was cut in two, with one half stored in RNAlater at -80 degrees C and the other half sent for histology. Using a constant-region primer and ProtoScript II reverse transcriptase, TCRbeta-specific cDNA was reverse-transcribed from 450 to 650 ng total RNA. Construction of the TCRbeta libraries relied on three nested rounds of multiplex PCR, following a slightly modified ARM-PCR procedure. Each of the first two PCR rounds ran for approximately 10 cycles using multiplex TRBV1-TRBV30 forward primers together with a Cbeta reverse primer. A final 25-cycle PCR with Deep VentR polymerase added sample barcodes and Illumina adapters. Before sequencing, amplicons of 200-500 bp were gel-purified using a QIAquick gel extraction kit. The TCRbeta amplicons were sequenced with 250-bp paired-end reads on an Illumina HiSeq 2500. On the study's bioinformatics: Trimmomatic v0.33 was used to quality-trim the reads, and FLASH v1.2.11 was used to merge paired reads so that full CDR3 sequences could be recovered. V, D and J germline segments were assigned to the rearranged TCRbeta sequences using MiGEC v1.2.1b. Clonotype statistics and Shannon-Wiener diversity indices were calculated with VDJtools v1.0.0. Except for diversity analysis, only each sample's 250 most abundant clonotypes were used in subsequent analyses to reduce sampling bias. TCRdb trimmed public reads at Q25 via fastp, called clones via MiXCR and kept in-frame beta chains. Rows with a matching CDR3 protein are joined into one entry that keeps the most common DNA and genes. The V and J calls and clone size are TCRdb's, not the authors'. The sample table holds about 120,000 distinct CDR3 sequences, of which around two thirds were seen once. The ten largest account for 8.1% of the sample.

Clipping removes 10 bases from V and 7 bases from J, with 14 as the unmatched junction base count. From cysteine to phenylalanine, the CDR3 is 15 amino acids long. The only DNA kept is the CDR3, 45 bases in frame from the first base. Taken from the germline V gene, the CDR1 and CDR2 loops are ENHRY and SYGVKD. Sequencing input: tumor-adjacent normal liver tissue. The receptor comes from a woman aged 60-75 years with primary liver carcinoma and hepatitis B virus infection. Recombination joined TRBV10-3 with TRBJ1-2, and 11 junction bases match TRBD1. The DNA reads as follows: TGTGCCACTGGACAGGGGGCCCTCCAAGGCTCTGGCTACACCTTC. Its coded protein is CATGQGALQGSGYTF.